The entry below describes one T cell receptor (beta chain). Its target is unknown. CDR3 length equals 15 residues. With 2 bases removed from V and 2 bases from J, the gap between germline ends came to 11 bases. Germline V gene lookup returns CDR1 MDHEN and CDR2 SYDVKM. This entry comes from a study of T cell responses to AZD1222 COVID-19 vaccine. Overall study findings and caveats: When two AZD1222 doses had been given, Spike-specific TCR breadth and depth rose. Repertoires in all cases were sampled only once the peak T cell response had passed. Females made up more of the donors, who were largely white British, and clonal diversity may have come out too low. Regions left unmutated in variants are reportedly the target of nearly half of spike-specific TCRs.

Produced via immunoSEQ multiplex PCR; TCRdb's table is partial and in-frame only. The data show approximately 97,000 clones, roughly 83% seen once. Sample: peripheral blood, taken on day 0 of AZD1222 vaccination. The clonotype was recovered from an adult in good health. V and J are TRBV28 and TRBJ2-3; no firm D call. This chain's CDR3 is CASSLPTQHTDTQYF. CDR3 nucleotides: TGTGCCAGCAGTTTACCCACCCAGCACACAGATACGCAGTATTTT.